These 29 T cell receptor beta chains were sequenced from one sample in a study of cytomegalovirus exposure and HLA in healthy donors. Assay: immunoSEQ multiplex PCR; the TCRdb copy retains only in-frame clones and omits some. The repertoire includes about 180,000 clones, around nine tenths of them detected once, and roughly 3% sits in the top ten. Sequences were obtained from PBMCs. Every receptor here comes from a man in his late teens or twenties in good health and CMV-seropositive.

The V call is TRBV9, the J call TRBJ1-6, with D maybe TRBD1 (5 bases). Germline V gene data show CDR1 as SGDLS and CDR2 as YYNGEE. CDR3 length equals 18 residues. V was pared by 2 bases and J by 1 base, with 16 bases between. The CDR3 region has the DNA TGTGCCAGCAGCGTGTCCTCGGGGGACGGATCCTATAATTCACCCCTCCACTTT. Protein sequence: CASSVSSGDGSYNSPLHF.

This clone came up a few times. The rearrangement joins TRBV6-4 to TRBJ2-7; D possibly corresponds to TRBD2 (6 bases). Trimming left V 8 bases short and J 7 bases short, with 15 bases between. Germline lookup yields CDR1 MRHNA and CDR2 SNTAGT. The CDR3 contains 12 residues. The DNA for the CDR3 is TGTGCCAGCGACTACCGGGACTGGGAGCAGTACTTC. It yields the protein CASDYRDWEQYF.

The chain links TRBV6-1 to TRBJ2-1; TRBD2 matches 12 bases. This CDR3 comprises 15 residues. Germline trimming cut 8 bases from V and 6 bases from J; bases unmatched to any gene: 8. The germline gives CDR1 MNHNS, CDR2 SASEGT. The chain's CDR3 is CASRLTSGRSNEQFF. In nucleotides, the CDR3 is TGTGCCAGCCGGCTGACTAGCGGGAGATCCAATGAGCAGTTCTTC.

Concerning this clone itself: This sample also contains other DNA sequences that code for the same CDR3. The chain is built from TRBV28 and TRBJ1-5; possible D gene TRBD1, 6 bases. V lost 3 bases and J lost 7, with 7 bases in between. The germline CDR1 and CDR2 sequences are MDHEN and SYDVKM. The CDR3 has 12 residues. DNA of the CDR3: TGTGCCAGCAGTTTGAGGGGGCAGCCCCAGCATTTT. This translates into CASSLRGQPQHF.

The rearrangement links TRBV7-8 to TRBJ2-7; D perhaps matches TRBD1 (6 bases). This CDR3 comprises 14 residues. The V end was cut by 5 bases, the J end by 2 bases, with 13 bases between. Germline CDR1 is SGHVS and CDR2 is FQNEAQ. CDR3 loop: CASSPGTLAYEQYF. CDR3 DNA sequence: TGTGCCAGCAGCCCGGGGACATTGGCCTACGAGCAGTACTTC.

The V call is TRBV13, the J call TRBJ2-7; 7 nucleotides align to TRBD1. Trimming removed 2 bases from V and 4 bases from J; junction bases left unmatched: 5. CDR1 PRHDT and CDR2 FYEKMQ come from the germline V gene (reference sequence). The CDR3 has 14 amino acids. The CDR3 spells CASSLRGQSYEQYF. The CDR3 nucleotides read TGTGCCAGCAGCTTAAGGGGACAGAGTTACGAGCAGTACTTC.

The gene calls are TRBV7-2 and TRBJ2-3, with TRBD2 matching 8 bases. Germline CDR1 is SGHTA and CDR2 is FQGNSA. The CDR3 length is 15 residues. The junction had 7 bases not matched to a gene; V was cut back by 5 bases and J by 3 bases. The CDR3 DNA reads TGTGCCAGCAGCCCCTTGCGGGGGGTAACAGATACGCAGTATTTT. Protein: CASSPLRGVTDTQYF.

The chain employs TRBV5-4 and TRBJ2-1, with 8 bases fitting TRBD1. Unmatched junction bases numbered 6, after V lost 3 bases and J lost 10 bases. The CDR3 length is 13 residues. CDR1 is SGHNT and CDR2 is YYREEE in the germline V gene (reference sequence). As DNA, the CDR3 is TGTGCCAGCAGCTGGACAGGGATGGTGGAGCAGTTCTTC. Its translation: CASSWTGMVEQFF.

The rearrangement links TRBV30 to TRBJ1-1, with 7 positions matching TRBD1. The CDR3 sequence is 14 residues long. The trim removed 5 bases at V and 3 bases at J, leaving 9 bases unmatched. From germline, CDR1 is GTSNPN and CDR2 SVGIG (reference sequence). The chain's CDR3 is CAWARGPYDTEAFF. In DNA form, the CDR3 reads TGTGCCTGGGCGAGGGGGCCATACGACACTGAAGCTTTCTTT.

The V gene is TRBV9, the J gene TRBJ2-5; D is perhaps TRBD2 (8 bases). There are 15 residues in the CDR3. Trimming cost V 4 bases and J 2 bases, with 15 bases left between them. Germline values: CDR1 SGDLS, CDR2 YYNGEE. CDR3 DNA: TGTGCCAGCAGCCCGGGAGGGGGACAGCAAGAGACCCAGTACTTC. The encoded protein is CASSPGGGQQETQYF.

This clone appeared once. The CDR3 reads CASVLGGGNTIYF. CDR3 nucleotides: TGTGCCAGCGTGCTGGGGGGAGGAAACACCATATATTTT. This chain links TRBV5-8 with TRBJ1-3, with D perhaps matching TRBD1 (5 bases). V lost 7 bases, J lost 4 bases, and 12 bases lay in between. The CDR3 contains 13 residues. The germline gives CDR1 SGHTS, CDR2 YDEGEE.

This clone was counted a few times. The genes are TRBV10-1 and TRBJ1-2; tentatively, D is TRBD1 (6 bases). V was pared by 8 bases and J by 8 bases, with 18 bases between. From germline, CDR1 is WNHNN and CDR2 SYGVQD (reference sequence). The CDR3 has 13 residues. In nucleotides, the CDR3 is TGCGCCAGCGCTAAAACAGGGATGAACGGCTACACCTTC. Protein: CASAKTGMNGYTF.

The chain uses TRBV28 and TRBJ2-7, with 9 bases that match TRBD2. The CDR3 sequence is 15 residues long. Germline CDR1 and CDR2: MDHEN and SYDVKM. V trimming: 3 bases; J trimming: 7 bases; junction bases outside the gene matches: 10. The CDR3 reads CASSFLAGSSTEQYF. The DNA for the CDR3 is TGTGCCAGCAGTTTTCTAGCGGGATCCTCTACGGAGCAGTACTTC.

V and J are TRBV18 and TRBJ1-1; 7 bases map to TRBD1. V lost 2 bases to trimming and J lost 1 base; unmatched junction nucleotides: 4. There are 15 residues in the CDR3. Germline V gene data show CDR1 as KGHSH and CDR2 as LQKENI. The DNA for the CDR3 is TGTGCCAGCTCACCAAGGGGGCTAGCGAACACTGAAGCTTTCTTT. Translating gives CASSPRGLANTEAFF.

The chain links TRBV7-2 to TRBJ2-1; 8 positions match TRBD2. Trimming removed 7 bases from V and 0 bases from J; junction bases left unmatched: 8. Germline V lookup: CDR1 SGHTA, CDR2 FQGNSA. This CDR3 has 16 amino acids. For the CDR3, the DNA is TGTGCCAGCACCGGGGGGGCGGGGGCCTCCTACAATGAGCAGTTCTTC. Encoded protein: CASTGGAGASYNEQFF.

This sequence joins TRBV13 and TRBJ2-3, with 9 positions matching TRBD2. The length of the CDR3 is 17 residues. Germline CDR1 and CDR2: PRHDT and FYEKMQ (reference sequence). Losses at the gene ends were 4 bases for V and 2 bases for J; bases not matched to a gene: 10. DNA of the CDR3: TGTGCCAGCAGCTCACCAGCGGGGGGCCGACCCACAGATACGCAGTATTTT. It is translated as CASSSPAGGRPTDTQYF.

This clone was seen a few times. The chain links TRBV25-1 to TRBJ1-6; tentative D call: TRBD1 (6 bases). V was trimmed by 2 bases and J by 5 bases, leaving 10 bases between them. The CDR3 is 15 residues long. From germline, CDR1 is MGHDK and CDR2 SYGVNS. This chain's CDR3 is CASSEGQPDNSPLHF. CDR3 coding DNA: TGTGCCAGCAGTGAAGGACAGCCAGATAATTCACCCCTCCACTTT.

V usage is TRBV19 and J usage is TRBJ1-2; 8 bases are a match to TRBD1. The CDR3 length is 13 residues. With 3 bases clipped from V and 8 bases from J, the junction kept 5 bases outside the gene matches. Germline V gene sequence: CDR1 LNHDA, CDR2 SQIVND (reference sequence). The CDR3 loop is CASSIQQGEGYTF. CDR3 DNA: TGTGCCAGTAGTATCCAACAGGGGGAAGGCTACACCTTC.

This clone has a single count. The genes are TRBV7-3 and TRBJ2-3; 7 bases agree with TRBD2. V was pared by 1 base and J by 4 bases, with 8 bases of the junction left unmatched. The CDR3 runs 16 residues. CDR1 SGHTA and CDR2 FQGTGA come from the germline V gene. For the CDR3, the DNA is TGTGCCAGCAGCTTAAATGGCGCGGGAGCAGCAGATACGCAGTATTTT. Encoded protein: CASSLNGAGAADTQYF.

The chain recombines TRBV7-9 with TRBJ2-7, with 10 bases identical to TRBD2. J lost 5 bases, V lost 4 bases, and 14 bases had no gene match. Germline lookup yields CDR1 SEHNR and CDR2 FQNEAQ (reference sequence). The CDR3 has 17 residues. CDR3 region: CASSSGTTSGTSHEQYF. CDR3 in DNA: TGTGCCAGCAGCTCCGGTACAACTAGCGGGACTTCACACGAGCAGTACTTC.

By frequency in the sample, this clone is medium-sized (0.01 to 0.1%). CDR3 sequence (DNA): TGTGCCAGCAGTAGCGGGAGCACAGATACGCAGTATTTT. As protein: CASSSGSTDTQYF. This chain joins TRBV6-4 and TRBJ2-3; the D gene is possibly TRBD2 (6 bases). The CDR3 has 13 amino acids. CDR1 MRHNA and CDR2 SNTAGT come from the germline V gene. The ends were cut back, 5 bases at V and 0 bases at J, with 6 bases in the middle.

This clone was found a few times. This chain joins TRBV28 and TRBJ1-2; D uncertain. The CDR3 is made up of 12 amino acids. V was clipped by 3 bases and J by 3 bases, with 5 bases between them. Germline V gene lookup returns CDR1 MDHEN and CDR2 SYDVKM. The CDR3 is CASSLSDYGYTF. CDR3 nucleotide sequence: TGTGCCAGCAGTTTGAGCGACTATGGCTACACCTTC.

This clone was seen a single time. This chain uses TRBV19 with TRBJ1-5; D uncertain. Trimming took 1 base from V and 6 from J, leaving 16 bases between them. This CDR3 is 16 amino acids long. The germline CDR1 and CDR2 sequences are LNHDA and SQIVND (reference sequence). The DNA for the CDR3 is TGTGCCAGTAGTATAGTAAGCGCAGCGTCGAGTCAGCCCCAGCATTTT. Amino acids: CASSIVSAASSQPQHF.

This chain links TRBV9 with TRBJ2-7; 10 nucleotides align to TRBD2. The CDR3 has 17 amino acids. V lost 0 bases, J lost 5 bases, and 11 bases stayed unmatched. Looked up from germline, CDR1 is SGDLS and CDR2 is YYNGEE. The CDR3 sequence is CASSVGASGRFMHEQYF. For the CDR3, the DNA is TGTGCCAGCAGCGTAGGGGCTAGCGGGAGATTTATGCACGAGCAGTACTTC.

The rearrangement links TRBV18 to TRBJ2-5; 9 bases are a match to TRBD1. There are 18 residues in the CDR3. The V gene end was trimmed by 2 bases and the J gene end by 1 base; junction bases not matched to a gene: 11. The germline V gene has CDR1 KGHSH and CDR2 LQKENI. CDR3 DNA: TGTGCCAGCTCACCAAACCCCCTCCCGGGACAGGGCCAAGAGACCCAGTACTTC. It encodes CASSPNPLPGQGQETQYF.

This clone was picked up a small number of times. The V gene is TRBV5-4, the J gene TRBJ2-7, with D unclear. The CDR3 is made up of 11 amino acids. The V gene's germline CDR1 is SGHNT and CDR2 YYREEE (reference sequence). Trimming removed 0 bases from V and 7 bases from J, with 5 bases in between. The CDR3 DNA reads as TGTGCCAGCAGCTTGGGAGGTGAGCAGTACTTC. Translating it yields CASSLGGEQYF.

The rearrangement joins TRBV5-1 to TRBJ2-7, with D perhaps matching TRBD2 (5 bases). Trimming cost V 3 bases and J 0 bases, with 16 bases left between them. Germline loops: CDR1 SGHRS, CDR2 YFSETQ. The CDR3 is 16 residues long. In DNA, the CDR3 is TGCGCCAGCAGCTGGGCGGGTCGCTACCTCTCCTACGAGCAGTACTTC. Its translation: CASSWAGRYLSYEQYF.

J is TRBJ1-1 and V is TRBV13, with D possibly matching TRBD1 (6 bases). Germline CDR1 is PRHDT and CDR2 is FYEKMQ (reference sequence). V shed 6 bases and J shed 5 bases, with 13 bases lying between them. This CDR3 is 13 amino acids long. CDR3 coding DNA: TGTGCCAGCAGTAGCAGGGGTAGAACTGAAGCTTTCTTT. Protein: CASSSRGRTEAFF.

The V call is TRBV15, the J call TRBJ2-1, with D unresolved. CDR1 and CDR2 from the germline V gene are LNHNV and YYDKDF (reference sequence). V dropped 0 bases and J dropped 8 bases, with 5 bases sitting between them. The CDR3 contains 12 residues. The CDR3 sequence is CATSRDGYEQFF. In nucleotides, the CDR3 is TGTGCCACCAGCAGAGACGGGTATGAGCAGTTCTTC.